A single sample is the source of the 24 T cell receptor beta chains below, sequenced in a study of graft-versus-host responses after intestinal transplantation. The method was immunoSEQ multiplex PCR; TCRdb's version includes in-frame clones alone and lacks a portion of them. The sample has 80,000 to 100,000 clones, approximately 90% seen once. Antigens of these TCRs are unknown. Sequencing used unstimulated CD4+ T cells sorted from spleen or lymph node cells, obtained before intestinal transplant. All receptors come from a human donor who received an intestinal transplant.

In this sample, this clone turned up once. The chain has TRBV30 and TRBJ2-3; 9 bases line up with TRBD2. With 2 bases clipped from V and 0 bases from J, the junction kept 6 bases outside the gene matches. The CDR3 has 16 residues. Germline values: CDR1 GTSNPN, CDR2 SVGIG (reference sequence). Written as DNA, the CDR3 is TGTGCCTGGAGTTCGGGACTAGCCCCCAGCACAGATACGCAGTATTTT. Protein sequence: CAWSSGLAPSTDTQYF.

The count of this clone is one. This chain connects TRBV6-6 to TRBJ2-1; the D gene is possibly TRBD1 (6 bases). The CDR3 runs to 14 residues. Trimming cost V 8 bases and J 9 bases, with 20 bases left between them. CDR1 is MNHNY and CDR2 is SVGAGI in the germline V gene (reference sequence). The CDR3 bases are TGTGCCAGCGGTTTTCTGGGGCAGGGGTCTGAGCAGTTCTTC. This codes for CASGFLGQGSEQFF.

This rearrangement joins TRBV6-1 to TRBJ2-6; D ambiguous. The V gene's germline CDR1 is MNHNS and CDR2 SASEGT. V shed 2 bases and J shed 3 bases, with 5 bases lying between them. This CDR3 contains 14 residues. This chain's CDR3 is CASSEQFGANVLTF. The DNA for the CDR3 is TGTGCCAGCAGTGAACAGTTTGGGGCCAACGTCCTGACTTTC.

The chain links TRBV7-3 to TRBJ1-1, with 11 bases identical to TRBD1. V lost 5 bases, J lost 1 base, and 6 bases stayed unmatched. Germline CDR1 reads SGHTA; CDR2 reads FQGTGA. This CDR3 contains 16 residues. The DNA for the CDR3 is TGTGCCAGCAGCCCAGGGACAGGGGGTAAGAACACTGAAGCTTTCTTT. Translating gives CASSPGTGGKNTEAFF. Looking up the rest from reference TRBV7-3 and TRBJ1-1 gives the full variable domain: GAGVSQTPSNKVTEKGKYVELRCDPISGHTALYWYRQSLGQGPEFLIYFQGTGAADDSGLPNDRFFAVRPEGSVSTLKIQRTERGDSAVYLCASSPGTGGKNTEAFFGQGTRLTVV.

In this sample, this clone turned up once. CDR3 region: CASSLSPGTGYEQYF. Written as DNA, the CDR3 is TGTGCCAGCAGCTTAAGCCCCGGGACAGGCTACGAGCAGTACTTC. The rearrangement uses TRBV7-3 and TRBJ2-7, with TRBD1 matching 8 bases. This CDR3 contains 15 residues. J gave up 3 bases and V 1 base, and 5 bases lay outside the gene matches. Germline V gene lookup returns CDR1 SGHTA and CDR2 FQGTGA.

The CDR3 here is CASRLAGGGADTQYF. Written as DNA, the CDR3 is TGTGCCAGCAGACTAGCGGGGGGGGGAGCAGATACGCAGTATTTT. The chain links TRBV7-2 to TRBJ2-3, with TRBD2 matching over 13 bases. Germline CDR1 and CDR2: SGHTA and FQGNSA. After removal of 6 bases from V and 4 bases from J, the junction contained 4 bases not matched to a gene. This CDR3 is 15 amino acids long.

The chain recombines TRBV27 with TRBJ2-5, with 12 bases identical to TRBD2. This CDR3 spans 15 amino acids. Germline loops: CDR1 MNHEY, CDR2 SMNVEV (reference sequence). V was clipped by 5 bases and J by 4 bases; unmatched bases: 5. For the CDR3, the DNA is TGTGCCAGCAGTGCACTAGCGGGAGGTCTAGAGACCCAGTACTTC. Encoded protein: CASSALAGGLETQYF.

This chain joins TRBV27 and TRBJ1-5; D not resolved. From germline, CDR1 is MNHEY and CDR2 SMNVEV (reference sequence). This CDR3 comprises 13 residues. The germline V and J ends were trimmed by 6 bases and 0 bases, with 6 bases remaining between them. The CDR3 nucleotides read TGTGCCAGCAGACTCGTTAGCAATCAGCCCCAGCATTTT. It is translated as CASRLVSNQPQHF.

This clone was seen more than once but under ten times. This chain links TRBV25-1 with TRBJ2-2, with D tentatively TRBD1 (5 bases). Germline values: CDR1 MGHDK, CDR2 SYGVNS. With 5 bases removed from V and 1 base from J, the gap between germline ends came to 11 bases. This CDR3 has 15 amino acids. The CDR3 spells CASSWGRRNTGELFF. The CDR3, as DNA: TGTGCCAGCAGTTGGGGCAGGAGGAACACCGGGGAGCTGTTTTTT.

A single count supports this clone. J is TRBJ1-4 and V is TRBV6-5; D not resolved. This CDR3 has 11 amino acids. The V gene's germline CDR1 is MNHEY and CDR2 SVGAGI. V gave up 7 bases and J gave up 5 bases, with 5 bases separating them. In DNA form, the CDR3 reads TGTGCCAGCACCTTGAATGAAAAACTGTTTTTT. It is translated as CASTLNEKLFF.

The rearrangement uses TRBV2 and TRBJ1-1, with D perhaps matching TRBD1 (5 bases). The CDR3 spans 17 residues. V was pared by 4 bases and J by 3 bases, with 21 bases between. The germline V gene has CDR1 SNHLY and CDR2 FYNNEI. Here the CDR3 DNA reads TGTGCCAGCAGTGCCCTTTTACGGAGGGGTGGGGACACTGAAGCTTTCTTT. Its protein product is CASSALLRRGGDTEAFF.

This chain uses TRBV29-1 with TRBJ2-7; 10 bases line up with TRBD1. Trimming took 2 bases from V and 4 from J; bases not matched to a gene: 2. From germline, CDR1 is SQVTM and CDR2 ANQGSEA. The CDR3 runs to 13 residues. The CDR3 protein is CSVELGQGYEQYF. The CDR3 DNA reads TGCAGCGTTGAATTGGGACAGGGGTACGAGCAGTACTTC.

This chain joins TRBV7-2 and TRBJ2-7; 10 nucleotides match TRBD1. CDR3 length: 18 amino acids. Germline V lookup: CDR1 SGHTA, CDR2 FQGNSA. The V gene end was trimmed by 5 bases and the J gene end by 0 bases; junction bases not matched to a gene: 13. The CDR3 coding sequence is TGTGCCAGCAGCGGTAGAGTCGGACAGGGGGAAAGCTCCTACGAGCAGTACTTC. The encoded protein is CASSGRVGQGESSYEQYF.

This chain joins TRBV5-8 and TRBJ2-7, with D unclear. V was clipped by 0 bases and J by 9 bases, with 13 bases between them. The germline gives CDR1 SGHTS, CDR2 YDEGEE. CDR3 length equals 13 residues. The CDR3 sequence is CASSLDPTGAQYF. The CDR3 nucleotides read TGTGCCAGCAGCTTGGACCCCACCGGTGCGCAGTACTTC.

The CDR3 DNA is TGCGCCAGCAGCTTACTCGGACTAGCGGGTAACAATGAGCAGTTCTTC. Its protein product is CASSLLGLAGNNEQFF. V gene TRBV5-1 combines with J gene TRBJ2-1, with TRBD2 identical over 11 bases. The CDR3 length is 16 residues. From germline, CDR1 is SGHRS and CDR2 YFSETQ. V was pared by 2 bases and J by 5 bases, with 6 bases of the junction left unmatched.

The chain employs TRBV6-6 and TRBJ1-1; 7 bases line up with TRBD1. The CDR3 spans 13 residues. Germline V gene data show CDR1 as MNHNY and CDR2 as SVGAGI (reference sequence). J gave up 5 bases and V 6 bases, and 6 bases lay outside the gene matches. The CDR3 bases are TGTGCCAGCAGAAAGGGGGCAGGAACTGAAGCTTTCTTT. Its translation is CASRKGAGTEAFF.

The gene calls are TRBV23-1 and TRBJ1-4, with 12 bases that match TRBD1. TRBV23-1 is designated an ORF whose function remains uncertain. The junction had 14 bases not matched to a gene; V was cut back by 4 bases and J by 5 bases. The CDR3 consists of 19 residues. Here the CDR3 DNA reads TGCGCCAGCAGTCTCTCCGGGACAGGGGGCGCGGCACCCAATGAAAAACTGTTTTTT. Translating it yields CASSLSGTGGAAPNEKLFF.

To note about this clone: At one end the junction does not follow the germline gene, possibly because of a read error. The V call is TRBV4-2, the J call TRBJ2-1; 12 bases are shared with TRBD2. There are 16 residues in the CDR3. Germline CDR1 LGHNA, CDR2 YNFKEQ. The CDR3 loop reads CASGQAGLAGYNEQFF. DNA of the CDR3: TGTGCCAGCGGCCAAGCAGGACTAGCGGGGTACAATGAGCAGTTCTTC.

V is TRBV5-1 and J is TRBJ2-2, with D perhaps TRBD1 (5 bases). The CDR3 covers 15 residues. The germline CDR1 and CDR2 sequences are SGHRS and YFSETQ. The V and J ends lost 4 bases and 6 bases respectively, with 16 bases between them. The CDR3 loop reads CASSAGQSGPGELFF. The CDR3 region has the DNA TGCGCCAGCAGCGCCGGACAATCGGGCCCCGGGGAGCTGTTTTTT.

The V call is TRBV6-1, the J call TRBJ2-7, with 8 nucleotides matching TRBD1. V trimming: 3 bases; J trimming: 6 bases; junction bases outside the gene matches: 7. Germline V lookup: CDR1 MNHNS, CDR2 SASEGT. The length of the CDR3 is 14 residues. CDR3 DNA sequence: TGTGCCAGCAGTGATGAACAGGGGGAGGTCGAGCAGTACTTC. Its protein is CASSDEQGEVEQYF.

The chain carries TRBV14 and TRBJ2-7; D not certain. This CDR3 is built from 12 residues. Per germline, CDR1 SGHDN and CDR2 FVKESK. V was trimmed by 0 bases and J by 12 bases, leaving 12 bases between them. This CDR3 reads CASSQDLRIRYF. The CDR3 nucleotides read TGTGCCAGCAGCCAAGATCTACGCATCCGGTACTTC.

This chain connects TRBV30 to TRBJ1-4; 7 bases align to TRBD1. This CDR3 comprises 14 residues. Germline CDR1 and CDR2: GTSNPN and SVGIG (reference sequence). V trimming: 2 bases; J trimming: 3 bases; junction bases outside the gene matches: 3. The CDR3 coding sequence is TGTGCCTGGAGTCGGGACAGTCCTAATGAAAAACTGTTTTTT. Amino acids: CAWSRDSPNEKLFF. Full variable domain (outside the CDR3, taken from reference TRBV30 and TRBJ1-4): SQTIHQWPATLVQPVGSPLSLECTVEGTSNPNLYWYRQAAGRGLQLLFYSVGIGQISSEVPQNLSASRPQDRQFILSSKKLLLSDSGFYLCAWSRDSPNEKLFFGSGTQLSVL.

The chain links TRBV4-1 to TRBJ2-7; 8 bases match TRBD2. CDR3 length: 15 amino acids. Germline CDR1 is MGHRA and CDR2 is YSYEKL. The V segment lost 2 bases and the J segment 1 base; nucleotides outside the gene matches: 4. CDR3 nucleotide sequence: TGCGCCAGCAGCCAACGGGAGGGCTGGTCCTACGAGCAGTACTTC. Its protein is CASSQREGWSYEQYF.

This clone has only one observation. The chain carries TRBV7-3 and TRBJ2-3; D may be TRBD1 (5 bases). CDR3 length: 14 residues. Trimming removed 2 bases from V and 4 bases from J, with 10 bases in between. The germline gives CDR1 SGHTA, CDR2 FQGTGA. In DNA, the CDR3 is TGTGCCAGCAGCTTATTTCAGGGATCAGATACGCAGTATTTT. Translating gives CASSLFQGSDTQYF.